This T cell receptor beta chain appears in the sequencing data of a study of blood T cells in healthy people across ages. Every sample had a minimum of 6.5 million PBMCs isolated. This clonotype was recorded a few times. Its antigen is not known. Study observations and caveats: With age, beta diversity per million T cells declined roughly linearly, significantly by 35 to 40. Using unsorted PBMCs precluded a conclusive naive versus antigen-experienced comparison.

This CDR3 spans 17 amino acids. V was clipped by 6 bases and J by 2 bases; unmatched bases: 12. Then a second PCR, running about 6 to 12 cycles, was carried out with a sample-barcoded 5' primer and a J-beta primer mix. MiXCR was run by TCRdb on the 5' RACE reads, yielding one entry per CDR3 protein. The sample lists fewer than 800,000 distinct CDR3 sequences, 25% occurring once. This sample also belongs to another study, concerning T cells of mothers and their children. This second study says: In each mother, TCR beta CDR3 reads exceeded 10 million; in each child, they numbered several million.

The origin of this receptor is a boy aged 5-17 years in good health. What was sequenced was blood. The chain recombines TRBV12-3 or TRBV12-4 with TRBJ2-3, with 9 bases aligning to TRBD2. The CDR3 region is CASRSRAGGPDTDTQYF. The CDR3 DNA follows: TGTGCCAGCAGGTCCCGAGCGGGAGGACCGGACACAGATACGCAGTATTTT.